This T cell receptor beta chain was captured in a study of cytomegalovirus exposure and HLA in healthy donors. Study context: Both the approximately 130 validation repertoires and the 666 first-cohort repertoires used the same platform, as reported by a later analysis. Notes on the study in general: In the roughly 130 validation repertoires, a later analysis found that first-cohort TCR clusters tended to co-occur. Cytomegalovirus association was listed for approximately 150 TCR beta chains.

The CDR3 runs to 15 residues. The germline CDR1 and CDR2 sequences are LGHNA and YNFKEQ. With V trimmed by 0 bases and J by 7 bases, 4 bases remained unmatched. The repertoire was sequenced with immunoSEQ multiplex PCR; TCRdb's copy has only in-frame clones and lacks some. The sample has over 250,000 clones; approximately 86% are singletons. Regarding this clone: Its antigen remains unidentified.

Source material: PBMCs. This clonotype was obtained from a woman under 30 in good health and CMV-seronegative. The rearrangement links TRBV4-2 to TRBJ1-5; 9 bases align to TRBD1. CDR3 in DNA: TGTGCCAGCAGCCAAGATCTGACAGGGGGGCAGCCCCAGCATTTT. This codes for CASSQDLTGGQPQHF.